These 13 T cell receptor beta chains share one sample of origin, sequenced in a study of cytomegalovirus exposure and HLA in healthy donors. With 60 Vbeta and 13 Jbeta primers, the PCR was carried out. Data came from immunoSEQ multiplex PCR; TCRdb stores just in-frame clones and leaves some out. Of some 140,000 clones listed, over 80% are singletons. Sequenced material: PBMCs. The receptors derive from a man aged 35 to 55 in good health and CMV-seronegative.

This clone has a single count. The V gene is TRBV7-9, the J gene TRBJ1-1; 7 bases map to TRBD1. Looked up from germline, CDR1 is SEHNR and CDR2 is FQNEAQ (reference sequence). With V trimmed by 5 bases and J by 7 bases, 22 bases remained unmatched. The CDR3 is made up of 18 amino acids. The CDR3 spells CASSPPDYRQGEEGEAFF. CDR3 sequence (DNA): TGTGCCAGCAGCCCACCCGATTATAGACAGGGCGAAGAGGGTGAAGCTTTCTTT.

The chain combines TRBV28 with TRBJ2-3; possibly TRBD2 for D (5 bases). This CDR3 spans 13 amino acids. V lost 10 bases, J lost 1 base, and 12 bases lay in between. Germline lookup yields CDR1 MDHEN and CDR2 SYDVKM. The CDR3 sequence: CAITRTGTDTQYF. In DNA form, the CDR3 reads TGTGCCATCACCCGGACTGGCACAGATACGCAGTATTTT. Variable domain in full (rest from reference TRBV28 and TRBJ2-3): DVKVTQSSRYLVKRTGEKVFLECVQDMDHENMFWYRQDPGLGLRLIYFSYDVKMKEKGDIPEGYSVSREKKERFSLILESASTNQTSMYLCAITRTGTDTQYFGPGTRLTVL.

J is TRBJ2-6 and V is TRBV21-1; the table assigns TRBD1, which was not confirmed against the DNA. TRBV21-1 is deemed a pseudogene. CDR3 length equals 17 residues. In DNA, the CDR3 is TGTGCCAGCAGCAAAGTTACACCAGGGGCTGGGGCCAACGTCCTGACTTTC. This codes for CASSKVTPGAGANVLTF.

V and J are TRBV9 and TRBJ1-3, with a tentative D call TRBD1 (5 bases). The V gene's germline CDR1 is SGDLS and CDR2 YYNGEE. With 8 bases removed from V and 4 bases from J, the gap between germline ends came to 19 bases. This CDR3 is built from 15 residues. The CDR3 region is CASSPSGGGGNTIYF. CDR3 coding DNA: TGTGCCAGTTCCCCAAGCGGGGGAGGGGGAAACACCATATATTTT.

This clone has a handful of counts. The chain links TRBV5-6 to TRBJ1-1; 7 positions agree with TRBD1. This CDR3 contains 17 residues. V trimming: 5 bases; J trimming: 0 bases; junction bases outside the gene matches: 13. Germline-derived CDR1 and CDR2 are SGHDT and YYEEEE. The chain's CDR3 is CASRPGTVRSVNTEAFF. The CDR3 nucleotides read TGTGCCAGCAGACCAGGGACAGTTAGGTCGGTGAACACTGAAGCTTTCTTT. Using reference TRBV5-6 and TRBJ1-1 for the parts outside the CDR3, the full variable domain is DAGVTQSPTHLIKTRGQQVTLRCSPKSGHDTVSWYQQALGQGPQFIFQYYEEEERQRGNFPDRFSGHQFPNYSSELNVNALLLGDSALYLCASRPGTVRSVNTEAFFGQGTRLTVV.

The chain is built from TRBV4-2 and TRBJ2-3, with 11 bases fitting TRBD1. Unmatched junction bases numbered 9, after V lost 2 bases and J lost 2 bases. Germline CDR1 is LGHNA and CDR2 is YNFKEQ. This CDR3 is built from 18 residues. The CDR3 loop is CASSQPNMGQGVTDTQYF. The DNA for the CDR3 is TGTGCCAGCAGCCAACCCAACATGGGACAGGGGGTCACAGATACGCAGTATTTT.

The chain joins TRBV5-1 to TRBJ1-1, with 7 bases identical to TRBD1. Losses at the gene ends were 3 bases for V and 1 base for J; bases not matched to a gene: 12. This CDR3 has 17 amino acids. CDR1 SGHRS and CDR2 YFSETQ come from the germline V gene. In DNA, the CDR3 is TGCGCCAGCAGCTCTCGGACAGGAGGCCTATCGAACACTGAAGCTTTCTTT. It codes for CASSSRTGGLSNTEAFF.

The CDR3 DNA reads as TGTGCCAGCAGCTTATCTTCGGGACTAGCGGCGTACAATGAGCAGTTCTTC. Translating gives CASSLSSGLAAYNEQFF. The genes are TRBV7-3 and TRBJ2-1, with TRBD2 matching over 11 bases. Germline V lookup: CDR1 SGHTA, CDR2 FQGTGA. The ends lost 2 bases at V and 4 bases at J; junction bases unmatched: 7. The CDR3 runs to 17 residues.

The chain is built from TRBV4-2 and TRBJ1-5; D is perhaps TRBD1 (6 bases). The V gene lost 4 bases and the J gene lost 5 bases, with 18 bases spanning the gap. Germline CDR1 is LGHNA and CDR2 is YNFKEQ. This CDR3 comprises 16 residues. CDR3 bases: TGTGCCAGCAGCCCAGTAAACAGGGAAGCGGATCAGCCCCAGCATTTT. Residues: CASSPVNREADQPQHF.

This clone showed up just once. The chain uses TRBV9 and TRBJ1-1; D uncertain. This CDR3 has 14 residues. The V gene lost 3 bases and the J gene lost 0 bases, with 9 bases spanning the gap. Germline assignment: CDR1 SGDLS and CDR2 YYNGEE. The CDR3 loop reads CASSAGSLNTEAFF. DNA for the CDR3: TGTGCCAGCAGCGCAGGCTCCCTGAACACTGAAGCTTTCTTT. Full variable domain (remainder filled in from reference TRBV9 and TRBJ1-1): DSGVTQTPKHLITATGQRVTLRCSPRSGDLSVYWYQQSLDQGLQFLIQYYNGEERAKGNILERFSAQQFPDLHSELNLSSLELGDSALYFCASSAGSLNTEAFFGQGTRLTVV.

The V gene is TRBV5-1, the J gene TRBJ1-6, with TRBD1 matching 10 bases. The junction had 9 bases not matched to a gene; V was cut back by 4 bases and J by 5 bases. CDR3 length equals 17 residues. Looked up from germline, CDR1 is SGHRS and CDR2 is YFSETQ. The CDR3 coding sequence is TGCGCCAGCAGCACTACTGCCGGGACAGGGGATAATTCACCCCTCCACTTT. This codes for CASSTTAGTGDNSPLHF.

Comments on this clone: One end of the junction does not line up with germline, which may come from a read error. The genes are TRBV25-1 and TRBJ2-3, with a weak D call TRBD2 (6 bases). Germline CDR1 reads MGHDK; CDR2 reads SYGVNS. The CDR3 sequence is 16 residues long. The CDR3 sequence: CASSKYGGAYTDTQYF. The CDR3 nucleotides are TGTGCCAGCAGTAAATACGGGGGTGCCTACACAGATACGCAGTATTTT.

V and J are TRBV15 and TRBJ1-5, with 8 positions matching TRBD1. The CDR3 has 15 amino acids. Looked up from germline, CDR1 is LNHNV and CDR2 is YYDKDF (reference sequence). The J segment lost 5 bases and the V segment lost 1 base, leaving 4 bases of the junction unmatched. The CDR3 reads CATSRGQGKDQPQHF. The CDR3 DNA reads as TGTGCCACCAGCAGAGGACAGGGGAAGGATCAGCCCCAGCATTTT.